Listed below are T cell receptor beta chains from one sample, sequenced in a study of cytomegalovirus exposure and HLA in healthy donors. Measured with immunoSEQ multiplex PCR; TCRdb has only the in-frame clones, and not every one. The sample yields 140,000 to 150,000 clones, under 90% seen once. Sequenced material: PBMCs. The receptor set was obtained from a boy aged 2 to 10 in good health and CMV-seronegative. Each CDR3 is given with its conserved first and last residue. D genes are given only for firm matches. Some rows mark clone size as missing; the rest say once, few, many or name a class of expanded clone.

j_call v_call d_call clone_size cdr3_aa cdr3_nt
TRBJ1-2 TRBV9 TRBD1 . CASSVDGAGGRVGGYTF TGTGCCAGCAGCGTCGACGGGGCAGGGGGGCGAGTGGGTGGCTACACCTTC
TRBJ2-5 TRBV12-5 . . CASGLPNQETQYF TGTGCTAGTGGTTTGCCCAATCAAGAGACCCAGTACTTC
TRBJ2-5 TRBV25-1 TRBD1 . CASAEPTGEQETQYF TGTGCCAGCGCCGAACCAACAGGGGAGCAAGAGACCCAGTACTTC
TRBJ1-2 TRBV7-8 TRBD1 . CASSRHNSRTGDYGYTF TGTGCCAGCAGTCGACACAACTCCAGGACAGGGGACTATGGCTACACCTTC
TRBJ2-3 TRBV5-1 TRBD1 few CASSLGTGVTDTQYF TGCGCCAGCAGCTTGGGGACAGGGGTGACAGATACGCAGTATTTT
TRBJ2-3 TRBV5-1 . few CASSLTSGDTQYF TGCGCCAGCAGCCTTACCTCAGGAGATACGCAGTATTTT
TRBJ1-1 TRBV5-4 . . CASSHRQASAEAFF TGTGCCAGCAGCCACCGACAGGCATCGGCTGAAGCTTTCTTT
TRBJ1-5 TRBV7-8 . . CASSRRGQPQHF TGTGCCAGCAGCCGAAGGGGACAGCCCCAGCATTTT
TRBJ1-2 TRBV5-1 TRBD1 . CASSPGTGYGYGYTF TGCGCCAGCAGCCCTGGGACAGGGTACGGCTATGGCTACACCTTC
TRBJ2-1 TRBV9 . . CASSVGGGLGNEQFF TGTGCCAGCAGCGTAGGGGGGGGGCTGGGGAATGAGCAGTTCTTC
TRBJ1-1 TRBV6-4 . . CASSRQPTGYGLTEAFF TGTGCCAGCAGTCGCCAACCTACAGGTTATGGGCTCACTGAAGCTTTCTTT
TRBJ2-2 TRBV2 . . CASSGVRVVTGELFF TGTGCCAGCAGTGGGGTCAGGGTGGTTACCGGGGAGCTGTTTTTT
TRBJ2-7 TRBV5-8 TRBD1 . CASSLGGGQGYEQYF TGTGCCAGCAGCCTGGGTGGGGGACAGGGCTACGAGCAGTACTTC
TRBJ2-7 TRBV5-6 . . CASSLGRRPPLYEQYF TGTGCCAGCAGCTTGGGACGGAGACCCCCACTTTACGAGCAGTACTTC
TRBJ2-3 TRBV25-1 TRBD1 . CASSTLDFGTGGTDTQYF TGTGCCAGCAGCACACTCGATTTCGGGACAGGGGGAACAGATACGCAGTATTTT
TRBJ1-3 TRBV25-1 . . CASSVLGNTIYF TGTGCCAGCAGTGTATTAGGAAACACCATATATTTT
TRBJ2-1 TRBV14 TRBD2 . CASSPIAGAYNEQFF TGTGCCAGCAGCCCCATAGCGGGGGCCTACAATGAGCAGTTCTTC
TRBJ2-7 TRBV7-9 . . CASSRSHEQYF TGTGCCAGCAGCCGGTCCCACGAGCAGTACTTC
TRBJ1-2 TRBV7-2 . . CASSFGRSGGMGGYTF TGTGCCAGCAGCTTCGGCCGCTCGGGAGGGATGGGTGGCTACACCTTC
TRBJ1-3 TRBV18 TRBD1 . CASSQLDRAPGNTIYF TGTGCCAGCTCACAGCTTGACAGGGCCCCCGGAAACACCATATATTTT
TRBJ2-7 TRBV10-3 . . CASSSRDSSYEQYF TGTGCCTCCAGTTCGCGGGACAGTTCCTACGAGCAGTACTTC
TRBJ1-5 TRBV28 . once CASSTIMGGLGNQPQHF TGTGCCAGCAGTACTATTATGGGGGGGCTGGGCAATCAGCCCCAGCATTTT
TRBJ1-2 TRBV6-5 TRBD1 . CASRTGQGYGYTF TGTGCCAGCAGAACGGGACAGGGCTATGGCTACACCTTC
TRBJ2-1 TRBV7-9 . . CASSHARTVYNEQFF TGTGCCAGCAGCCACGCCCGGACAGTCTACAATGAGCAGTTCTTC
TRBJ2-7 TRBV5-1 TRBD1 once CASSVRGRVEQYF TGCGCCAGCAGTGTCAGGGGGCGCGTCGAGCAGTACTTC
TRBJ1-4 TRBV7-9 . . CASSSNRSPTNEKLFF TGTGCCAGCAGCTCAAATAGATCGCCGACTAATGAAAAACTGTTTTTT
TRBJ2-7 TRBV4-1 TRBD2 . CASSQEQGLAGAPYGQYF TGCGCCAGCAGCCAAGAACAGGGACTAGCGGGAGCACCCTACGGGCAGTACTTC
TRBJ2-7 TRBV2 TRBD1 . CASTTGGHEQYF TGTGCCAGCACCACAGGGGGGCACGAGCAGTACTTC
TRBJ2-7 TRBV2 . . CASTDRTDQYF TGTGCCAGCACTGACCGGACAGATCAGTACTTC
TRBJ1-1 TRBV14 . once CASSPPGGSWTEAFF TGTGCCAGCAGCCCCCCGGGGGGTTCTTGGACTGAAGCTTTCTTT
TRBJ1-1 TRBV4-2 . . CASSREGSGVRTEAFF TGTGCCAGCAGCCGGGAGGGCTCGGGGGTAAGAACTGAAGCTTTCTTT
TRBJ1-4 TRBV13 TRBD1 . CASSFEGATTNEKLFF TGTGCCAGCAGCTTTGAGGGGGCGACAACTAATGAAAAACTGTTTTTT
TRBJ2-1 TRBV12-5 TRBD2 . CASGLRGRRYNEQFF TGTGCTAGTGGTTTGCGCGGGAGAAGATACAATGAGCAGTTCTTC
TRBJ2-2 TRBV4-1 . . CASSQGRQKAGELFF TGCGCCAGCAGCCAAGGACGACAGAAGGCCGGGGAGCTGTTTTTT
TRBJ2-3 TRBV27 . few CASSLISSTDTQYF TGTGCCAGCAGTTTAATCTCTAGCACAGATACGCAGTATTTT
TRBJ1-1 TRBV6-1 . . CASSVRQGAFF TGTGCCAGCAGTGTGCGGCAGGGAGCTTTCTTT
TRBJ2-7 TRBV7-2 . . CASSSEVASYEQYF TGTGCCAGCAGCTCTGAGGTCGCCTCCTACGAGCAGTACTTC
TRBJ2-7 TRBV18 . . CASSPERPGSASGPYEQYF TGTGCCAGCTCACCAGAACGGCCGGGATCGGCGTCAGGACCCTACGAGCAGTACTTC
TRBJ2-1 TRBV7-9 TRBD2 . CASSSQLPGLAGENEQFF TGTGCCAGCAGCTCACAACTACCGGGACTAGCGGGAGAAAATGAGCAGTTCTTC
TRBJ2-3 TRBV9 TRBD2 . CASSADSGGFTDTQYF TGTGCCAGCAGCGCGGATAGCGGGGGTTTCACAGATACGCAGTATTTT
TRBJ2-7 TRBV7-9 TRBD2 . CASSSLLAGAYEQYF TGTGCCAGCAGCTCTCTACTAGCGGGAGCCTACGAGCAGTACTTC
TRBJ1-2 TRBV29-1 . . CSVEVGQGLYGYTF TGCAGCGTTGAAGTCGGGCAGGGTCTCTATGGCTACACCTTC
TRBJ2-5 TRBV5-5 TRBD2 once CASSPILAGQETQYF TGTGCCAGCAGCCCAATACTAGCGGGGCAAGAGACCCAGTACTTC
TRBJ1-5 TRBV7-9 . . CASSLEEDEYQPQHF TGTGCCAGCAGCTTAGAGGAGGACGAATACCAGCCCCAGCATTTT
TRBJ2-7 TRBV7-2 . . CASSRPGRYEQYF TGTGCCAGCAGCCGGCCAGGTCGGTACGAGCAGTACTTC
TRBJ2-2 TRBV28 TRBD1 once CASSPQGQGMIGELFF TGTGCCAGCAGTCCTCAGGGACAGGGGATGATCGGGGAGCTGTTTTTT
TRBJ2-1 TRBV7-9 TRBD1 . CASSLKKRGQAVYNEQFF TGTGCCAGCAGCTTAAAAAAGAGGGGACAGGCCGTGTACAATGAGCAGTTCTTC
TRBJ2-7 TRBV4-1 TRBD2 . CASSRGGGPTLYEQYF TGCGCCAGCAGCCGGGGGGGAGGGCCGACCCTCTACGAGCAGTACTTC
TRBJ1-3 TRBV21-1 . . CASSPLSLSRAGNTIYF TGTGCCAGCAGCCCCCTTTCCCTCTCCCGGGCTGGAAACACCATATATTTT
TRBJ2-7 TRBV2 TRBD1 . CASSVGQGAYEQYF TGTGCCAGCAGCGTTGGACAGGGGGCCTACGAGCAGTACTTC
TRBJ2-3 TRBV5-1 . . CASSLDGVGPDTQYF TGCGCCAGCAGCTTGGACGGGGTGGGTCCAGATACGCAGTATTTT
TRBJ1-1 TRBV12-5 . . CASGLAKAPQPQAFF TGTGCTAGTGGTTTGGCCAAGGCCCCACAGCCTCAGGCTTTCTTT
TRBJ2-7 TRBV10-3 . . CAISESTGRGEQYF TGTGCCATCAGTGAATCTACAGGGAGAGGAGAGCAGTACTTC
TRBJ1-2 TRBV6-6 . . CASSSRGGGYGYTF TGTGCCAGCAGTTCTCGGGGGGGTGGATACGGCTACACCTTC
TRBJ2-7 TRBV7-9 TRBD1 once CASSLQTGVNEQYF TGTGCCAGCAGCTTACAGACAGGGGTGAACGAGCAGTACTTC